Sequencing of this T cell receptor beta chain was carried out in a study of T cell responses to AZD1222 COVID-19 vaccine. Data came from immunoSEQ multiplex PCR; TCRdb stores just in-frame clones and leaves some out. The table records approximately 160,000 clones, about nine tenths of them present only once. The CDR3 is 17 amino acids. V lost 2 bases to trimming and J lost 2 bases, with 16 bases between them. Per the germline V gene, CDR1 is LGHNA and CDR2 is YNFKEQ. This sequence originates from an adult in good health. The sample consisted of peripheral blood, taken on day 0 of AZD1222 vaccination. The rearrangement uses TRBV4-2 and TRBJ2-1; no reliable D call. The CDR3 here is CASSQTKGPNPYNEQFF. CDR3 bases: TGTGCCAGCAGCCAAACCAAAGGTCCCAACCCCTACAATGAGCAGTTCTTC.